The 9 T cell receptor beta chains presented below share a single source sample, sequenced in a study of identical twins. TCRdb recomputed calls from the 5' RACE reads with MiXCR, one row per CDR3 protein. The table lists approximately 700,000 distinct CDR3 sequences, less than 7% of them singletons, with about 1.8% in the top ten. The sequencing input was naive T cells sorted from blood. These receptors were obtained from a man between 18 and 29 years old in good health.

This clonotype appeared many times. The chain is built from TRBV4-1 and TRBJ1-3; D remains unclear. V lost 5 bases and J lost 0, with 17 bases in between. From germline, CDR1 is MGHRA and CDR2 YSYEKL. This CDR3 contains 17 residues. The CDR3 protein is CASSSPIGGNSGNTIYF. The CDR3 DNA follows: TGCGCCAGCAGCTCTCCCATCGGCGGTAACTCTGGAAACACCATATATTTT.

A note on this clonotype: Likely a read error: the CDR3 ends without its conserved phenylalanine or tryptophan. The DNA is left out, because the CDR3 cannot be placed on it with certainty; the CDR3 is given as TCRdb lists it. The genes are TRBV28 and TRBJ1-6. CDR1 MDHEN and CDR2 SYDVKM come from the germline V gene. The CDR3 spans 14 amino acids, including both terminal residues. CDR3 protein: CASSFLAVNSPLHC.

About this clonotype: The CDR3 carries no conserved terminal phenylalanine or tryptophan, so it likely arises from a read error. It is unclear where the CDR3 begins or ends on the DNA, so no DNA is shown, and the CDR3 is as TCRdb lists it. The rearrangement joins TRBV5-4 to TRBJ2-1; the table's TRBD1 call for D was not verified on the DNA. Germline assignment: CDR1 SGHNT and CDR2 YYREEE (reference sequence). Ends included, the CDR3 has 14 residues. CDR3 protein: CASSLVGGTGSILL.

This clonotype was observed a few times. J is TRBJ2-1 and V is TRBV10-3; TRBD1 agrees at 10 bases. Germline CDR1 reads ENHRY; CDR2 reads SYGVKD. The CDR3 totals 14 residues. V lost 10 bases to trimming and J lost 5 bases; unmatched junction nucleotides: 8. In DNA, the CDR3 is TGTGCCAGCTCCCGGACAGGGGGAGACAATGAGCAGTTCTTC. It codes for CASSRTGGDNEQFF.

This clonotype was picked up many times. This chain links TRBV4-3 with TRBJ2-5; no firm D call. CDR3 size: 13 residues. CDR1 is LGHNA and CDR2 is YSLEER in the germline V gene. Deletions cut 0 bases from V and 6 bases from J, with 8 bases between. The CDR3 DNA reads as TGCGCCAGCAGCCAAGACAGAGGACAGACCCAGTACTTC. It encodes CASSQDRGQTQYF.

This clonotype was seen repeatedly, ten times or more. This chain connects TRBV10-3 to TRBJ2-7, with unresolved D. Germline-derived CDR1 and CDR2 are ENHRY and SYGVKD. This CDR3 is built from 13 residues. V lost 2 bases and J lost 3, with 8 bases in between. The CDR3 nucleotides are TGTGCCATCAGTGAGGGACCGGGCTACGAGCAGTACGTC. This encodes CAISEGPGYEQYV.

The chain links TRBV6-1 to TRBJ1-5; tentative D call: TRBD1 (5 bases). The CDR3 is 16 amino acids. V was shortened by 4 bases and J by 6 bases, with 19 bases between the two germline ends. Germline CDR1 and CDR2: MNHNS and SASEGT. CDR3 sequence (DNA): TGTGCCAGCAGTGCTGTGAGCGGGGGACGGGGTCAGCCCCAGCATTTT. Translation gives CASSAVSGGRGQPQHF.

This clonotype occurred many times. The rearrangement joins TRBV12-3 or TRBV12-4 to TRBJ1-5, with D uncertain. This CDR3 has 15 residues. The V and J ends lost 5 bases and 6 bases respectively, with 17 bases between them. The CDR3 reads CASSAEPGPSQPQHF. The CDR3 DNA reads as TGTGCCAGCAGTGCCGAGCCTGGACCAAGTCAGCCCCAGCATTTT.

This clonotype was counted many times. The rearrangement links TRBV29-1 to TRBJ1-1; D gene unclear. V was shortened by 6 bases and J by 1 base, with 12 bases between the two germline ends. The CDR3 contains 13 residues. Germline-derived CDR1 and CDR2 are SQVTM and ANQGSEA. The chain's CDR3 is CSVIGRQNTEAFF. CDR3 sequence (DNA): TGCAGCGTGATTGGGAGACAGAACACTGAAGCTTTCTTT.